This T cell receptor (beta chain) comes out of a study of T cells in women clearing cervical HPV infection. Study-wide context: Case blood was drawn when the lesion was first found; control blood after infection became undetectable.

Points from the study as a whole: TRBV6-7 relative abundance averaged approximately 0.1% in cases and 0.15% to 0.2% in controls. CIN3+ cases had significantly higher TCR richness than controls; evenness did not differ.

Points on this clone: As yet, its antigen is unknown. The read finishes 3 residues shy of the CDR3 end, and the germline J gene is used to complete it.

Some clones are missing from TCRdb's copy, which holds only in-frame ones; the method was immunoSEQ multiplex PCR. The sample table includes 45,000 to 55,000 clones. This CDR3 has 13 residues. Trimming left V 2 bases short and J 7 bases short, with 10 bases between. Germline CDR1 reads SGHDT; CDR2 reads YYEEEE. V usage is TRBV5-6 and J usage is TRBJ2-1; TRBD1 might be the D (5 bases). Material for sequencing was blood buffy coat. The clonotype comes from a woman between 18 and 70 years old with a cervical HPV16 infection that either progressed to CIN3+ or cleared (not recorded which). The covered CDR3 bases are TGTGCCAGCAGCTTCAGGGTGACGAATGAG. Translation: CASSFRVTNE. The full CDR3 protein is CASSFRVTNEQFF. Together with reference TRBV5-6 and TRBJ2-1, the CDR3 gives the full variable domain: DAGVTQSPTHLIKTRGQQVTLRCSPKSGHDTVSWYQQALGQGPQFIFQYYEEEERQRGNFPDRFSGHQFPNYSSELNVNALLLGDSALYLCASSFRVTNEQFFGPGTRLTVL.